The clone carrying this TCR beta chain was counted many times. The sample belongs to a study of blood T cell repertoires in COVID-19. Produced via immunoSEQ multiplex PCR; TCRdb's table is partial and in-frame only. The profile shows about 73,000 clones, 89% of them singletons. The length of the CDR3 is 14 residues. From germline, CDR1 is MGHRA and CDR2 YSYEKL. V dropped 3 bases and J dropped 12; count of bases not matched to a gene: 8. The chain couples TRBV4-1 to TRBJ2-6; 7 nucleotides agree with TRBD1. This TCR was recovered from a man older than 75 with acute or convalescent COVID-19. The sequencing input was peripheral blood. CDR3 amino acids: CASSHPSTGAVLTF. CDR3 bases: TGCGCCAGCAGCCACCCATCAACAGGGGCCGTCCTGACTTTC.